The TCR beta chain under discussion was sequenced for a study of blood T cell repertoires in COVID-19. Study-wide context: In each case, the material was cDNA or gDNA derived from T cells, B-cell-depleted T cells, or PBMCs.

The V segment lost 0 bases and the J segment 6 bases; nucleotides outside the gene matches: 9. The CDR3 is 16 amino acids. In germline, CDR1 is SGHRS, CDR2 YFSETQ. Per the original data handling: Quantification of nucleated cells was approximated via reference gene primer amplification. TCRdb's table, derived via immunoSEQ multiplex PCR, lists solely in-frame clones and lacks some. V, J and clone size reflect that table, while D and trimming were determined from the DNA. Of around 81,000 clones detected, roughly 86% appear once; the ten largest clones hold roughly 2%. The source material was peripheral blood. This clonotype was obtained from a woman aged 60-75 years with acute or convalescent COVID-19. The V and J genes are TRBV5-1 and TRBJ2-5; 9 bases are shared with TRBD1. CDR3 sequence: CASSLDGTGYWKTQYF. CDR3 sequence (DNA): TGCGCCAGCAGCTTGGATGGGACAGGGTATTGGAAGACCCAGTACTTC.